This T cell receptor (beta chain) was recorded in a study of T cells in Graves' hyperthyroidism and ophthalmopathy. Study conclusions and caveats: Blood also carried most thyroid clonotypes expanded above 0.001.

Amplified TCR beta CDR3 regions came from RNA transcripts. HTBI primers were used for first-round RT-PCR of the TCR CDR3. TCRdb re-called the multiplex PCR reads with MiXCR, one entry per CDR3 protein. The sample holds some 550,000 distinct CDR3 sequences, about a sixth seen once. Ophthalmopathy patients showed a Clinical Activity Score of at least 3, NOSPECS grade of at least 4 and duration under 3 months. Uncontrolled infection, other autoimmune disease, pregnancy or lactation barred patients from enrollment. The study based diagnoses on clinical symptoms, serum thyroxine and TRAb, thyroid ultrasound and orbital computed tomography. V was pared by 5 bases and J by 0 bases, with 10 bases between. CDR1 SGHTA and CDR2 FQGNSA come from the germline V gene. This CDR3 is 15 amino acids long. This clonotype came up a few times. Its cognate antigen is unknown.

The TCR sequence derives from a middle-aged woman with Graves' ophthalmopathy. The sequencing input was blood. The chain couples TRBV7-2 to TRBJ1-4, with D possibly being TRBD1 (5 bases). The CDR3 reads CASSPVGATNEKLFF. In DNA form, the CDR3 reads TGTGCCAGCAGCCCCGTGGGGGCAACTAATGAAAAACTGTTTTTT.